A single sample is the source of the 7 T cell receptor beta chains below, sequenced in a study of CDR3 diversity in severe acne. TCRdb re-called the PCR reads with MiXCR, one entry per CDR3 protein. The top ten clones hold roughly 12% of a sample with over 90,000 distinct CDR3 sequences, around 53% of them seen once. The sample consisted of blood. All receptors derive from a male donor with acne.

The chain recombines TRBV4-3 with TRBJ2-6; D remains unclear. Deletions cut 0 bases from V and 4 bases from J, with 10 bases between. CDR3 length: 16 residues. Germline V gene lookup returns CDR1 LGHNA and CDR2 YSLEER. The CDR3 DNA reads as TGCGCCAGCAGCCAAGATTCGGCGCCCGGGGCCAACGTCCTGACTTTC. The encoded protein is CASSQDSAPGANVLTF.

This clonotype has at least ten counts. The chain uses TRBV5-1 and TRBJ1-2, with TRBD1 matching over 8 bases. The CDR3 length is 16 residues. Germline CDR1 is SGHRS and CDR2 is YFSETQ. J gave up 5 bases and V 4 bases, and 13 bases lay outside the gene matches. The CDR3 nucleotides are TGCGCCAGCAGCGAGGGGACAGGCCAGGGGGGGTATGGCTACACCTTC. Translated, it gives CASSEGTGQGGYGYTF.

This sequence joins TRBV7-9 and TRBJ2-5, with TRBD2 matching over 8 bases. The germline V gene encodes CDR1 SEHNR and CDR2 FQNEAQ (reference sequence). The CDR3 spans 14 residues. J lost 5 bases, V lost 2 bases, and 4 bases had no gene match. Written as DNA, the CDR3 is TGTGCCAGCAGCTTAACGGGAGGGCCGGAGACCCAGTACTTC. This sequence encodes CASSLTGGPETQYF.

In its sample, this clonotype was seen a few times. V gene TRBV2 combines with J gene TRBJ1-1; no clear D. The CDR3 runs 13 residues. Germline CDR1 reads SNHLY; CDR2 reads FYNNEI. Trimming removed 10 bases at V and 4 bases at J, with 16 bases between. This CDR3 reads CAIRREERTEAFF. The CDR3 DNA is TGTGCCATCCGGCGGGAGGAGCGCACTGAAGCTTTCTTT. The variable domain in full, with the rest retrieved from reference TRBV2 and TRBJ1-1, is EPEVTQTPSHQVTQMGQEVILRCVPISNHLYFYWYRQILGQKVEFLVSFYNNEISEKSEIFDDQFSVERPDGSNFTLKIRSTKLEDSAMYFCAIRREERTEAFFGQGTRLTVV.

This clonotype was seen ten or more times. J is TRBJ2-1 and V is TRBV10-3; 9 bases agree with TRBD2. There are 16 residues in the CDR3. CDR1 is ENHRY and CDR2 is SYGVKD in the germline V gene. With 4 bases clipped from V and 9 bases from J, the junction kept 13 bases outside the gene matches. CDR3 nucleotide sequence: TGTGCCATCAGTGTGTCAATAGCGGGGGAGTTCAGTGAGCAGTTCTTC. It specifies CAISVSIAGEFSEQFF.

The chain carries TRBV7-2 and TRBJ1-5, with D perhaps matching TRBD1 (5 bases). The CDR3 has 12 amino acids. Trimming took 3 bases from V and 14 from J, leaving 14 bases between them. Germline values: CDR1 SGHTA, CDR2 FQGNSA. Here the CDR3 reads CASSFMGQYEHF. In DNA, the CDR3 is TGTGCCAGCAGCTTTATGGGGCAATACGAGCATTTT.

This clonotype showed up many times. This chain links TRBV7-9 with TRBJ2-3; TRBD2 is a possible D gene (5 bases). The CDR3 consists of 12 residues. Deletions cut 0 bases from V and 15 bases from J, with 13 bases between. CDR1 and CDR2 (germline): SEHNR, FQNEAQ (reference sequence). CDR3 sequence (DNA): TGTGCCAGCAGCTTAGCGGAGGAGCGGCCATATTTT. It is translated as CASSLAEERPYF. The variable domain in full, with the rest retrieved from reference TRBV7-9 and TRBJ2-3, is DTGVSQNPRHKITKRGQNVTFRCDPISEHNRLYWYRQTLGQGPEFLTYFQNEAQLEKSRLLSDRFSAERPKGSFSTLEIQRTEQGDSAMYLCASSLAEERPYFGPGTRLTVL.